Presented here are 28 T cell receptor beta chains from one specimen sequenced in a study of blood T cell repertoires in COVID-19. Sequencing was performed with immunoSEQ multiplex PCR; in TCRdb, only in-frame clones are kept and a portion is missing. The repertoire includes about 250,000 clones, roughly 85% of them detected once, and approximately 9.6% sits in the top ten. The specimen sequenced was PBMCs or T cells enriched from blood (not recorded which). These receptors came from a woman in her forties or fifties with acute COVID-19.

This clone was observed once. This chain links TRBV27 with TRBJ1-5; 7 bases map to TRBD1. V gave up 3 bases and J gave up 3 bases; unmatched junction bases: 5. The germline gives CDR1 MNHEY, CDR2 SMNVEV (reference sequence). This CDR3 spans 15 amino acids. The CDR3 loop reads CASSFLGQTNQPQHF. The CDR3 nucleotides are TGTGCCAGCAGTTTCCTGGGACAGACCAATCAGCCCCAGCATTTT.

The chain uses TRBV18 and TRBJ1-5, with TRBD1 as a possible D gene (6 bases). CDR3 length equals 16 residues. Germline-derived CDR1 and CDR2 are KGHSH and LQKENI. Trimming removed 4 bases at V and 0 bases at J, with 13 bases between. The CDR3 nucleotides are TGTGCCAGCTCACTAGGACAGTCGGATAGCAATCAGCCCCAGCATTTT. It translates to CASSLGQSDSNQPQHF.

This chain connects TRBV5-1 to TRBJ1-2; D gene unclear. The V and J ends lost 2 bases and 3 bases respectively, with 11 bases between them. In germline, CDR1 is SGHRS, CDR2 YFSETQ. CDR3 length equals 14 residues. CDR3 loop: CASSFGGSDYGYTF. In DNA form, the CDR3 reads TGCGCCAGCAGCTTTGGTGGCAGCGACTATGGCTACACCTTC.

Of note for this clone: The same CDR3 is also encoded by other DNA sequences in this sample. This chain uses TRBV2 with TRBJ1-2; 7 bases are a match to TRBD1. CDR3 size: 13 residues. CDR1 is SNHLY, CDR2 FYNNEI, per germline. V lost 2 bases to trimming and J lost 7 bases; unmatched junction nucleotides: 4. The CDR3 DNA reads TGTGCCAGCAGTGAAAGGGGGCGAGGTGGCTACACCTTC. As protein: CASSERGRGGYTF.

Concerning this clone itself: Other DNA sequences in this sample translate to the same CDR3. The chain is built from TRBV30 and TRBJ1-5, with D maybe TRBD1 (5 bases). Germline V gene lookup returns CDR1 GTSNPN and CDR2 SVGIG (reference sequence). The CDR3 sequence is 14 residues long. V was pared by 2 bases and J by 0 bases, with 8 bases between. CDR3 in amino acids: CAWSQGSSNQPQHF. CDR3 sequence (DNA): TGTGCCTGGAGTCAGGGCTCTAGCAATCAGCCCCAGCATTTT. The entire variable domain, with the rest obtained from reference TRBV30 and TRBJ1-5, is as follows: SQTIHQWPATLVQPVGSPLSLECTVEGTSNPNLYWYRQAAGRGLQLLFYSVGIGQISSEVPQNLSASRPQDRQFILSSKKLLLSDSGFYLCAWSQGSSNQPQHFGDGTRLSIL.

This chain's CDR3 is CASSQVAGLSYNEQFF. CDR3 bases: TGCGCCAGCAGCCAAGTAGCGGGCCTGTCCTACAATGAGCAGTTCTTC. The chain couples TRBV4-3 to TRBJ2-1; the match to TRBD2 covers 7 bases. V lost 1 base and J lost 1; bases outside the gene matches: 4. Germline V gene data show CDR1 as LGHNA and CDR2 as YSLEER. The CDR3 is 16 residues long.

This clone was observed a few times. V gene TRBV6-6 combines with J gene TRBJ2-2, with D unclear. Germline lookup yields CDR1 MNHNY and CDR2 SVGAGI (reference sequence). There are 11 residues in the CDR3. With 5 bases removed from V and 8 bases from J, the gap between germline ends came to 6 bases. CDR3 in DNA: TGTGCCAGCAGTCCCGCGGGGGAGCTGTTTTTT. It yields the protein CASSPAGELFF.

The chain joins TRBV7-2 to TRBJ1-4; TRBD1 agrees at 7 bases. This CDR3 has 16 amino acids. The germline CDR1 and CDR2 sequences are SGHTA and FQGNSA. With 1 base clipped from V and 3 bases from J, the junction kept 5 bases outside the gene matches. CDR3 DNA sequence: TGTGCCAGCAGCTTAGGGGCGGGACAGTCTAATGAAAAACTGTTTTTT. Translated, it gives CASSLGAGQSNEKLFF.

The V and J genes are TRBV7-2 and TRBJ1-1; D remains unclear. Germline lookup yields CDR1 SGHTA and CDR2 FQGNSA. CDR3 length: 13 residues. With 5 bases removed from V and 0 bases from J, the gap between germline ends came to 7 bases. CDR3 DNA: TGTGCCAGCAGCCCACACCTGAACACTGAAGCTTTCTTT. Encoded protein: CASSPHLNTEAFF.

The rearrangement uses TRBV18 and TRBJ1-1, with 7 bases lining up with TRBD1. The length of the CDR3 is 14 residues. Germline-derived CDR1 and CDR2 are KGHSH and LQKENI. J was trimmed by 1 base and V by 5 bases; bases with no gene match: 4. CDR3 nucleotides: TGTGCCAGCTCATCCCGGGACAGGAACACTGAAGCTTTCTTT. Amino acid sequence: CASSSRDRNTEAFF.

The chain employs TRBV5-8 and TRBJ2-5, with D maybe TRBD1 (5 bases). CDR1 is SGHTS, CDR2 YDEGEE, per germline. The length of the CDR3 is 15 residues. The V gene lost 0 bases and the J gene lost 0 bases, with 9 bases spanning the gap. In DNA form, the CDR3 reads TGTGCCAGCAGCTTGGCCCCAGGGAACCAAGAGACCCAGTACTTC. It specifies CASSLAPGNQETQYF.

The chain has TRBV7-7 and TRBJ2-1; D is uncertain. The CDR3 contains 14 residues. Trimming left V 6 bases short and J 6 bases short, with 15 bases between. The germline gives CDR1 SSHAT, CDR2 FNYEAQ (reference sequence). CDR3 sequence (DNA): TGTGCCAGCAGTTCAGGTCCGGCCCCCAATGAGCAGTTCTTC. Translation gives CASSSGPAPNEQFF.

The V gene is TRBV5-4, the J gene TRBJ1-6; unclear D gene. V was cut by 3 bases and J by 5 bases, with 9 bases left in between. Germline loops: CDR1 SGHNT, CDR2 YYREEE (reference sequence). CDR3 length equals 14 residues. CDR3 residues: CASSSGSDNSPLHF. The CDR3 coding sequence is TGTGCCAGCAGCTCAGGATCGGATAATTCACCCCTCCACTTT.

This clone was detected only a few times. The gene calls are TRBV2 and TRBJ2-7; D is unclear. Trimming stripped 4 bases from V and 6 bases from J, with 13 bases between. The CDR3 contains 13 residues. From germline, CDR1 is SNHLY and CDR2 FYNNEI. Here the CDR3 reads CASSADTDGEQYF. CDR3 nucleotide sequence: TGTGCCAGCAGTGCCGACACCGACGGCGAGCAGTACTTC. Supplemented by reference TRBV2 and TRBJ2-7, the full variable domain reads EPEVTQTPSHQVTQMGQEVILRCVPISNHLYFYWYRQILGQKVEFLVSFYNNEISEKSEIFDDQFSVERPDGSNFTLKIRSTKLEDSAMYFCASSADTDGEQYFGPGTRLTVT.

The chain is built from TRBV12-3 or TRBV12-4 and TRBJ1-2; D is uncertain. V lost 3 bases and J lost 8, with 13 bases in between. CDR3 size: 13 residues. The CDR3 DNA reads TGTGCCAGCAGTTTCGGTCGAGGGCGCGGCTACACCTTC. As protein: CASSFGRGRGYTF.

V gene TRBV7-2 combines with J gene TRBJ1-3; 10 bases align to TRBD1. The CDR3 has 15 amino acids. J lost 7 bases, V lost 4 bases, and 7 bases had no gene match. In germline, CDR1 is SGHTA, CDR2 FQGNSA. CDR3 DNA sequence: TGTGCCAGCAGCTCCCCGGGACAGGGGAAGAACACCATATATTTT. This encodes CASSSPGQGKNTIYF.

In DNA form, the CDR3 reads TGTGCCAGCAGGAGACAGGATAACTATGGCTACACCTTC. This translates into CASRRQDNYGYTF. V and J are TRBV6-5 and TRBJ1-2; tentatively, D is TRBD1 (6 bases). Germline V lookup: CDR1 MNHEY, CDR2 SVGAGI. This CDR3 contains 13 residues. V gave up 6 bases and J gave up 1 base, with 9 bases separating them.

This clone showed up just a few times. The J gene is TRBJ1-1, the V gene TRBV5-4, with D possibly being TRBD1 (5 bases). Germline CDR1 SGHNT, CDR2 YYREEE (reference sequence). CDR3 length: 14 residues. V lost 1 base to trimming and J lost 0 bases, with 7 bases between them. CDR3 sequence (DNA): TGTGCCAGCAGCTTGAGGGGAATGAACACTGAAGCTTTCTTT. Protein: CASSLRGMNTEAFF.

The chain employs TRBV12-3 or TRBV12-4 and TRBJ2-1; TRBD2 might be the D (5 bases). V gave up 2 bases and J gave up 6 bases, with 8 bases separating them. The CDR3 is 13 residues long. DNA of the CDR3: TGTGCCAGCAGTTTAAGGAGCGGCAATGAGCAGTTCTTC. Its protein is CASSLRSGNEQFF.

The V gene is TRBV20-1, the J gene TRBJ2-4; TRBD2 is a possible D gene (6 bases). The ends were cut back, 3 bases at V and 3 bases at J, with 18 bases in the middle. The germline V gene has CDR1 DFQATT and CDR2 SNEGSKA (reference sequence). The CDR3 runs 16 residues. The CDR3 region is CSASPEGPLGKNIQYF. Here the CDR3 DNA reads TGCAGTGCTAGTCCGGAGGGGCCTCTCGGCAAAAACATTCAGTACTTC.

The chain carries TRBV6-5 and TRBJ2-2; D is perhaps TRBD2 (5 bases). Germline V gene lookup returns CDR1 MNHEY and CDR2 SVGAGI. Trimming removed 7 bases at V and 3 bases at J, with 12 bases between. The CDR3 is made up of 14 amino acids. The CDR3: CASTDGSDTGELFF. The CDR3 coding sequence is TGTGCCAGCACCGATGGGAGCGACACCGGGGAGCTGTTTTTT.

The V gene is TRBV7-2, the J gene TRBJ2-3; perhaps TRBD2 as D (7 bases). V lost 6 bases and J 1 base, leaving 8 bases between the germline ends. This CDR3 spans 13 amino acids. The germline CDR1 and CDR2 sequences are SGHTA and FQGNSA. The CDR3 DNA is TGTGCCAGCAGAGGGGGGGGCACAGATACGCAGTATTTT. This gives the protein CASRGGGTDTQYF.

V is TRBV27 and J is TRBJ1-2; 8 positions agree with TRBD1. Trimming took 6 bases from V and 7 from J; bases not matched to a gene: 7. Germline values: CDR1 MNHEY, CDR2 SMNVEV (reference sequence). This CDR3 has 13 amino acids. The CDR3 loop reads CASSLTGVAGYTF. The CDR3 nucleotides are TGTGCCAGCAGCCTGACAGGGGTCGCTGGCTACACCTTC.

CDR3: CASSPMGDFWNTEAFF. CDR3 nucleotide sequence: TGTGCCAGCAGCCCAATGGGGGACTTTTGGAACACTGAAGCTTTCTTT. The chain links TRBV3-1 (or the pseudogene TRBV3-2) to TRBJ1-1, with D maybe TRBD1 (5 bases). V was shortened by 4 bases and J by 1 base, with 16 bases between the two germline ends. The CDR3 runs to 16 residues. From germline, CDR1 is LGHDT and CDR2 YNNKEL (reference sequence).

The gene calls are TRBV21-1 and TRBJ2-5; TRBD1, the D gene given by the table, was not confirmed from the DNA. TRBV21-1 is a listed pseudogene. This CDR3 is 16 amino acids long. This CDR3 is CASSKPGQGARETQYF. The CDR3 DNA reads as TGTGCCAGCAGCAAACCAGGACAGGGGGCGCGAGAGACCCAGTACTTC.

This clone showed up just a few times. V gene TRBV4-3 combines with J gene TRBJ1-2; 9 nucleotides line up with TRBD1. The V and J ends lost 2 bases and 3 bases, in that order; junction bases with no gene match: 1. CDR1 is LGHNA, CDR2 YSLEER, per germline. The CDR3 is 14 residues long. CDR3 sequence reads: CASSQRTGDYGYTF. In DNA, the CDR3 is TGCGCCAGCAGCCAACGGACAGGGGACTATGGCTACACCTTC.

The chain is built from TRBV7-2 and TRBJ2-1, with 8 bases lining up with TRBD2. The ends lost 3 bases at V and 8 bases at J; junction bases unmatched: 3. This CDR3 region has 13 residues. Germline V CDR1 and CDR2: SGHTA, FQGNSA. CDR3 sequence: CASSFLRGDEQFF. CDR3 sequence (DNA): TGTGCCAGCAGCTTTTTGCGGGGGGATGAGCAGTTCTTC.

CDR3 bases: TGTGCCAGCAGTGACAGTACTTCACCCCTCCACTTT. Translation gives CASSDSTSPLHF. This chain joins TRBV2 and TRBJ1-6; no firm D call. Trimming removed 3 bases from V and 9 bases from J, with 6 bases in between. The CDR3 has 12 amino acids. Germline CDR1 reads SNHLY; CDR2 reads FYNNEI.